The 20 T cell receptor beta chains reported below all come from one sample, sequenced in a study of memory CD4+ T cells and cytomegalovirus serostatus. TCRdb keeps only in-frame clones here, not all; method: immunoSEQ multiplex PCR. The sample records some 57,000 clones, 70% to 85% being singletons. The sort gate was single viable CD3+CD4+CD8-CD45RO+ cells for memory CD4+ T cells. Sequencing was carried out using memory CD4+ T cells from blood. The receptors originated from an adult in good health and CMV-seronegative.

This clone was seen only a few times. V is TRBV6-6 and J is TRBJ2-1; no firm D call. CDR3 length equals 13 residues. Trimming took 0 bases from V and 7 from J, leaving 7 bases between them. CDR1 and CDR2 (germline): MNHNY, SVGAGI (reference sequence). In DNA form, the CDR3 reads TGTGCCAGCAGTTACTCCCGAATAAATGAGCAGTTCTTC. It is translated as CASSYSRINEQFF.

This clone was counted a few times. The chain couples TRBV6-5 to TRBJ1-5, with 10 nucleotides matching TRBD1. Germline V gene sequence: CDR1 MNHEY, CDR2 SVGAGI. The CDR3 length is 15 residues. V lost 6 bases and J lost 5; bases outside the gene matches: 7. The CDR3 region has the DNA TGTGCCAGCAGACCCGGGACAGGGGATTATCAGCCCCAGCATTTT. It codes for CASRPGTGDYQPQHF.

Only a few counts were recorded for this clone. Here the CDR3 reads CASSQDGTSGANVLTF. CDR3 DNA: TGTGCCAGCAGCCAAGACGGTACCTCTGGGGCCAACGTCCTGACTTTC. The V gene is TRBV4-2, the J gene TRBJ2-6; D remains ambiguous. Germline V gene lookup returns CDR1 LGHNA and CDR2 YNFKEQ. CDR3 size: 16 residues. Deletions cut 0 bases from V and 0 bases from J, with 6 bases between.

This clone was detected only a few times. The chain couples TRBV7-9 to TRBJ2-1; 12 bases match TRBD2. Germline V CDR1 and CDR2: SEHNR, FQNEAQ (reference sequence). The CDR3 consists of 15 residues. With 5 bases clipped from V and 10 bases from J, the junction kept 9 bases outside the gene matches. The CDR3 spells CASSQSASGRVEQFF. The DNA of the CDR3 is TGTGCCAGCAGCCAGTCGGCTAGCGGGAGGGTCGAGCAGTTCTTC.

This clone was detected only once. The chain employs TRBV10-3 and TRBJ2-2; D gene ambiguous. V shed 6 bases and J shed 1 base, with 3 bases lying between them. This CDR3 region has 12 residues. Germline V CDR1 and CDR2: ENHRY, SYGVKD. CDR3 nucleotide sequence: TGTGCCATCAGGAAGAACACCGGGGAGCTGTTTTTT. Translating gives CAIRKNTGELFF.

The chain has TRBV7-2 and TRBJ2-4, with D perhaps matching TRBD1 or TRBD2 (6 bases each). The CDR3 is made up of 15 amino acids. Germline V lookup: CDR1 SGHTA, CDR2 FQGNSA. The V gene lost 4 bases and the J gene lost 7 bases, with 17 bases spanning the gap. The CDR3 sequence: CASSSGTLAGNIQYF. In nucleotides, the CDR3 is TGTGCCAGCAGCTCCGGGACACTCGCGGGGAACATTCAGTACTTC.

This clone has a single count. The chain couples TRBV5-1 to TRBJ1-2, with 9 nucleotides matching TRBD1. This CDR3 contains 15 residues. V lost 3 bases, J lost 4 bases, and 7 bases stayed unmatched. Germline assignment: CDR1 SGHRS and CDR2 YFSETQ. CDR3 coding DNA: TGCGCCAGCAGCTGGGATACAGGGGGCCTCTATGGCTACACCTTC. It is translated as CASSWDTGGLYGYTF.

V is TRBV29-1 and J is TRBJ2-4; D is possibly TRBD2 (6 bases). Trimming took 8 bases from V and 16 from J, leaving 18 bases between them. The CDR3 is 10 amino acids. Germline V gene lookup returns CDR1 SQVTM and CDR2 ANQGSEA. The CDR3 DNA follows: TGCAGCCCTCATTGGGGGGAGTCCTACTTC. This codes for CSPHWGESYF.

This rearrangement joins TRBV7-2 to TRBJ2-5; TRBD2 matches at 11 bases. Germline trimming cut 3 bases from V and 5 bases from J; bases unmatched to any gene: 5. Germline V gene lookup returns CDR1 SGHTA and CDR2 FQGNSA. This CDR3 comprises 15 residues. CDR3 protein: CASSLTSGEGETQYF. The CDR3 DNA reads as TGTGCCAGCAGCTTGACTAGCGGGGAGGGGGAGACCCAGTACTTC.

The rearrangement links TRBV27 to TRBJ1-6, with no clear D. V dropped 0 bases and J dropped 0 bases, with 6 bases sitting between them. CDR3 length equals 16 residues. CDR1 is MNHEY and CDR2 is SMNVEV in the germline V gene (reference sequence). CDR3 sequence: CASSLSLDSYNSPLHF. The CDR3 nucleotides read TGTGCCAGCAGTTTATCCCTCGACTCCTATAATTCACCCCTCCACTTT.

V gene TRBV5-1 combines with J gene TRBJ1-1; D possibly corresponds to TRBD1 (5 bases). There are 13 residues in the CDR3. V was clipped by 0 bases and J by 8 bases, with 11 bases between them. From germline, CDR1 is SGHRS and CDR2 YFSETQ. Here the CDR3 reads CASSLAGIPEAFF. The DNA for the CDR3 is TGCGCCAGCAGCTTGGCAGGGATTCCGGAAGCTTTCTTT.

This clone is medium-sized within its sample. The V gene is TRBV20-1, the J gene TRBJ1-1; D not resolved. Trimming left V 3 bases short and J 6 bases short, with 8 bases between. Germline V gene data show CDR1 as DFQATT and CDR2 as SNEGSKA (reference sequence). The CDR3 has 11 residues. CDR3 coding DNA: TGCAGTGCTAGTGATCCCCCTGAAGCTTTCTTT. Residues: CSASDPPEAFF.

The chain has TRBV28 and TRBJ1-2, with 8 bases identical to TRBD1. Per germline, CDR1 MDHEN and CDR2 SYDVKM. The J segment lost 8 bases and the V segment lost 8 bases, leaving 22 bases of the junction unmatched. The CDR3 is 17 residues long. CDR3 DNA: TGTGCCAGCGAAAGCCTCATCTTACAGGGGGGTATAGGAGGCTACACCTTC. As protein: CASESLILQGGIGGYTF.

This clone was seen just once. This chain links TRBV30 with TRBJ2-3, with D possibly TRBD2 on 5 matching bases. Germline CDR1 and CDR2: GTSNPN and SVGIG (reference sequence). CDR3 length: 15 amino acids. V lost 0 bases to trimming and J lost 3 bases, with 13 bases between them. The CDR3 here is CAWSVPPGKTDTQYF. The CDR3 region has the DNA TGTGCCTGGAGTGTCCCCCCCGGGAAGACAGATACGCAGTATTTT.

The rearrangement joins TRBV6-5 to TRBJ2-7, with D uncertain. The V gene's germline CDR1 is MNHEY and CDR2 SVGAGI. The CDR3 consists of 14 residues. V was cut by 8 bases and J by 2 bases, with 16 bases left in between. The CDR3 reads CASGHRLLTYEQYF. As DNA, the CDR3 is TGTGCCAGCGGGCACCGTCTTCTAACCTACGAGCAGTACTTC.

V and J are TRBV5-1 and TRBJ2-1, with D unclear. This CDR3 contains 16 residues. Trimming shortened V by 1 base and J by 0 bases, and 11 bases separated the two germline ends. The germline V gene has CDR1 SGHRS and CDR2 YFSETQ. The CDR3 DNA sequence: TGCGCCAGCAGCTTGATGGCGCTAAGCTCCTACAATGAGCAGTTCTTC. This sequence encodes CASSLMALSSYNEQFF.

The V and J genes are TRBV27 and TRBJ2-3; D is ambiguous. CDR3 size: 14 residues. From germline, CDR1 is MNHEY and CDR2 SMNVEV (reference sequence). V dropped 5 bases and J dropped 1 base, with 10 bases sitting between them. This CDR3 is CASSHEHRTDTQYF. The CDR3, as DNA: TGTGCCAGCAGTCACGAACACCGCACAGATACGCAGTATTTT.

The V call is TRBV19, the J call TRBJ1-5, with D unresolved. This CDR3 has 13 residues. Trimming cost V 6 bases and J 0 bases, with 6 bases left between them. CDR1 LNHDA and CDR2 SQIVND come from the germline V gene (reference sequence). CDR3: CASSKNSNQPQHF. The CDR3 DNA sequence: TGTGCCAGTAGCAAAAATAGCAATCAGCCCCAGCATTTT.

This clone was seen just once. V usage is TRBV7-9 and J usage is TRBJ1-4, with D unresolved. Germline V lookup: CDR1 SEHNR, CDR2 FQNEAQ (reference sequence). V was pared by 4 bases and J by 3 bases, with 9 bases between. This CDR3 contains 14 residues. CDR3 DNA sequence: TGTGCCAGCAGCTCCCCTTCCCCTAATGAAAAACTGTTTTTT. This codes for CASSSPSPNEKLFF.

This sequence joins TRBV2 and TRBJ2-2, with D tentatively TRBD1 (6 bases). Trimming left V 8 bases short and J 0 bases short, with 13 bases between. The CDR3 has 15 residues. The germline CDR1 and CDR2 sequences are SNHLY and FYNNEI. Here the CDR3 reads CASAKGTTNTGELFF. The CDR3 DNA reads as TGTGCCAGCGCCAAGGGGACAACGAACACCGGGGAGCTGTTTTTT.